This T cell receptor beta chain originates from a study of T cells after yellow fever vaccination. General study findings and limits: The secondary response peaked faster, at day 5 versus 15, but was weaker. A large majority of primary-vaccination clones showed up again after the booster (just under 97% CD4, around 88% CD8).

This clonotype was detected many times. Its antigen is still unknown. TCRdb re-analysed the 5' RACE reads in MiXCR, keeping a single row per CDR3 protein. The sample has about 320,000 distinct CDR3 sequences, around 4.5% seen once. V lost 0 bases, J lost 4 bases, and 7 bases stayed unmatched. The germline V gene has CDR1 MNHEY and CDR2 SVGAGI. CDR3 length: 17 residues. This sequence joins TRBV6-5 and TRBJ2-1, with TRBD1 matching 9 bases. This TCR was sampled from a man aged 18 to 30 who received the YFV17D yellow fever vaccine. Sequences were derived from PBMCs, sampled 15 days after the yellow fever booster vaccination. The CDR3 sequence: CASSYSTGGHRYNEQFF. CDR3 in DNA: TGTGCCAGCAGTTACTCTACAGGGGGCCATAGATACAATGAGCAGTTCTTC.